This T cell receptor beta chain is drawn from a study of tumor and adjacent non-tumor tissue in lung cancer. Turning to the study itself: Samples averaged around 4.2 million productive TCRbeta reads each.

The library came from three nested PCR rounds adapted from ARM-PCR protocols. TCRdb fed the multiplex PCR reads into MiXCR, producing one record per CDR3 protein. Seen here are more than 60,000 distinct CDR3 sequences, under 80% observed once, and the top ten hold roughly 12%. Looked up from germline, CDR1 is SGHNT and CDR2 is YYREEE (reference sequence). The CDR3 totals 16 residues. Trimming cost V 3 bases and J 15 bases; bases outside gene matches: 20. This sample's RNA came from whole unsorted tissue. This TCR was sampled from a woman between 50 and 59 years old with non-small cell lung cancer. Sequencing used lung tumor tissue. The chain is built from TRBV5-4 and TRBJ2-1, with TRBD2 matching over 8 bases. For the CDR3, the DNA is TGTGCCAGCAGCTCACGGACTAACGGGAGGGCCGGAATGTCGTTCTTC. This sequence encodes CASSSRTNGRAGMSFF.